The next 25 T cell receptor beta chains were all read from a single sample in a study of blood T cell repertoires in COVID-19. Produced via immunoSEQ multiplex PCR; TCRdb's table is partial and in-frame only. The table lists approximately 260,000 clones, 70% to 90% of them singletons. The sequenced material came from PBMCs or T cells enriched from blood (not recorded which). These receptors came from a woman in her forties or fifties who had been exposed to COVID-19.

This clone was recorded only once. This chain uses TRBV5-1 with TRBJ2-6; possibly TRBD1 for D (6 bases). This CDR3 region has 17 residues. Germline CDR1 and CDR2: SGHRS and YFSETQ. Trimming cost V 0 bases and J 0 bases, with 10 bases left between them. The chain's CDR3 is CASSLGQGSSGANVLTF. The CDR3 DNA follows: TGCGCCAGCAGCTTGGGGCAGGGGTCCTCTGGGGCCAACGTCCTGACTTTC.

The chain employs TRBV14 and TRBJ1-1; D gene unclear. Trimming took 0 bases from V and 11 from J, leaving 16 bases between them. Germline assignment: CDR1 SGHDN and CDR2 FVKESK. The CDR3 totals 14 residues. CDR3 nucleotides: TGTGCCAGCAGCCAAGATTGGGCCAGCCAGGTGGCTTTCTTT. Amino acid sequence: CASSQDWASQVAFF.

The chain carries TRBV28 and TRBJ1-4; D is ambiguous. V lost 4 bases to trimming and J lost 7 bases, with 16 bases between them. The CDR3 spans 15 residues. The germline V gene encodes CDR1 MDHEN and CDR2 SYDVKM. The CDR3 protein is CASSSREALGEKLFF. The CDR3 nucleotides read TGTGCCAGCAGTTCACGTGAGGCCCTGGGTGAAAAACTGTTTTTT.

This clone has a single count. The genes are TRBV27 and TRBJ1-6, with no clear D. V was pared by 2 bases and J by 0 bases, with 11 bases between. From germline, CDR1 is MNHEY and CDR2 SMNVEV (reference sequence). The CDR3 loop spans 17 amino acids. The CDR3 coding sequence is TGTGCCAGCAGTTTAATCCGGTCTAGCTCCTATAATTCACCCCTCCACTTT. Its translation: CASSLIRSSSYNSPLHF.

The chain carries TRBV4-1 and TRBJ1-4; D possibly corresponds to TRBD1 (6 bases). Germline CDR1 and CDR2: MGHRA and YSYEKL. Trimming took off 4 bases at V and 0 bases at J, with 12 bases between the two ends. The length of the CDR3 is 16 residues. The CDR3 DNA follows: TGCGCCAGCAGCCTTCAGGGGTCCGCAACTAATGAAAAACTGTTTTTT. Translation gives CASSLQGSATNEKLFF.

The CDR3 region is CASSLVAGKRETQYF. For the CDR3, the DNA is TGTGCCAGCAGCTTAGTAGCAGGGAAAAGAGAGACCCAGTACTTC. The J gene is TRBJ2-5, the V gene TRBV11-2; tentative D call: TRBD1 (5 bases). The germline V gene encodes CDR1 SGHAT and CDR2 FQNNGV. The V and J ends lost 1 base and 4 bases respectively, with 13 bases between them. This CDR3 contains 15 residues.

This clone was recorded a few times. This chain joins TRBV6-6 and TRBJ1-5; unclear D gene. The length of the CDR3 is 14 residues. Germline-derived CDR1 and CDR2 are MNHNY and SVGAGI (reference sequence). The V end was cut by 5 bases, the J end by 4 bases, with 12 bases between. CDR3 amino acids: CASSLSTVNQPQHF. The CDR3 nucleotides read TGTGCCAGCAGTCTTTCAACAGTGAATCAGCCCCAGCATTTT.

The V call is TRBV11-2, the J call TRBJ2-7; 7 bases align to TRBD1. The ends lost 5 bases at V and 5 bases at J; junction bases unmatched: 12. This CDR3 is built from 15 residues. The germline gives CDR1 SGHAT, CDR2 FQNNGV. CDR3 sequence (DNA): TGTGCCAGCAGCCCGCTCCGGGACAGTGCCCACGAGCAGTACTTC. It encodes CASSPLRDSAHEQYF.

This clone was detected only a few times. This rearrangement joins TRBV4-2 to TRBJ1-1; D is undetermined. Per the germline V gene, CDR1 is LGHNA and CDR2 is YNFKEQ. This CDR3 region has 13 residues. V lost 1 base and J 1 base, leaving 4 bases between the germline ends. The CDR3 DNA reads TGTGCCAGCAGCCAAGTCGGGAACACTGAAGCTTTCTTT. It is translated as CASSQVGNTEAFF.

The V call is TRBV15, the J call TRBJ1-5; 7 bases are a match to TRBD1. Germline CDR1 LNHNV, CDR2 YYDKDF (reference sequence). The ends lost 0 bases at V and 4 bases at J; junction bases unmatched: 6. The CDR3 runs to 16 residues. CDR3 in DNA: TGTGCCACCAGCAGAGAGGGGGGACAGCCTAATCAGCCCCAGCATTTT. Residues: CATSREGGQPNQPQHF. The whole variable domain, filled in from reference TRBV15 and TRBJ1-5, reads DAMVIQNPRYQVTQFGKPVTLSCSQTLNHNVMYWYQQKSSQAPKLLFHYYDKDFNNEADTPDNFQSRRPNTSFCFLDIRSPGLGDTAMYLCATSREGGQPNQPQHFGDGTRLSIL.

The chain couples TRBV4-1 to TRBJ2-6, with 7 nucleotides matching TRBD1. The germline V gene has CDR1 MGHRA and CDR2 YSYEKL. Germline trimming cut 3 bases from V and 0 bases from J; bases unmatched to any gene: 8. The length of the CDR3 is 18 residues. CDR3 in amino acids: CASSQPGQHFSGANVLTF. CDR3 DNA sequence: TGCGCCAGCAGCCAGCCGGGACAGCATTTCTCTGGGGCCAACGTCCTGACTTTC.

This clone was seen a few times. This chain uses TRBV28 with TRBJ1-1, with 9 bases identical to TRBD1. The CDR3 is made up of 14 amino acids. Germline CDR1 reads MDHEN; CDR2 reads SYDVKM. V lost 6 bases, J lost 1 base, and 3 bases stayed unmatched. The CDR3 coding sequence is TGTGCCAGCAGATCGACAGGGGGGAACACTGAAGCTTTCTTT. Translated, it gives CASRSTGGNTEAFF.

The chain joins TRBV9 to TRBJ1-2; D call uncertain. The CDR3 consists of 14 residues. Trimming removed 7 bases at V and 7 bases at J, with 20 bases between. Germline values: CDR1 SGDLS, CDR2 YYNGEE. CDR3 sequence (DNA): TGTGCCAGCGCACGAAGGGAGACAAGCGCTGGCTACACCTTC. Amino acids: CASARRETSAGYTF.

This sequence joins TRBV27 and TRBJ2-2; unclear D gene. Between the trimmed V and J ends, which lost 3 bases and 5 bases, there was a span of 10 bases. The V gene's germline CDR1 is MNHEY and CDR2 SMNVEV (reference sequence). This CDR3 has 14 residues. The chain's CDR3 is CASSFRIPTGELFF. In DNA form, the CDR3 reads TGTGCCAGCAGTTTTCGTATTCCTACCGGGGAGCTGTTTTTT.

The count of this clone is one. The chain links TRBV4-1 to TRBJ1-1, with a weak D call TRBD1 (5 bases). The V and J ends lost 0 bases and 3 bases respectively, with 11 bases between them. The CDR3 is made up of 15 amino acids. Looked up from germline, CDR1 is MGHRA and CDR2 is YSYEKL. This CDR3 is CASSQEPRADTEAFF. The CDR3 DNA reads TGCGCCAGCAGCCAAGAACCCAGGGCCGACACTGAAGCTTTCTTT.

The chain uses TRBV12-3 or TRBV12-4 and TRBJ1-1; D is possibly TRBD1 (5 bases). V shed 5 bases and J shed 3 bases, with 10 bases lying between them. This CDR3 region has 13 residues. The CDR3 sequence is CASSQRQHTEAFF. In nucleotides, the CDR3 is TGTGCCAGCAGTCAACGACAGCACACTGAAGCTTTCTTT.

The V call is TRBV4-1, the J call TRBJ2-1; 8 nucleotides align to TRBD2. Germline-derived CDR1 and CDR2 are MGHRA and YSYEKL. Trimming took 0 bases from V and 5 from J; bases not matched to a gene: 12. CDR3 length: 18 residues. The CDR3 DNA follows: TGCGCCAGCAGCCAAGAACTCCGGGGGGGCCCTCCCCACAATGAGCAGTTCTTC. Translated: CASSQELRGGPPHNEQFF.

The chain combines TRBV19 with TRBJ2-7; D perhaps matches TRBD1 (6 bases). Germline values: CDR1 LNHDA, CDR2 SQIVND (reference sequence). Trimming left V 5 bases short and J 3 bases short, with 14 bases between. This CDR3 spans 14 amino acids. CDR3 in amino acids: CASSPGTWNYEQYF. The CDR3, as DNA: TGTGCCAGTAGTCCCGGGACATGGAACTACGAGCAGTACTTC. The variable domain in full, completed from reference TRBV19 and TRBJ2-7, reads DGGITQSPKYLFRKEGQNVTLSCEQNLNHDAMYWYRQDPGQGLRLIYYSQIVNDFQKGDIAEGYSVSREKKESFPLTVTSAQKNPTAFYLCASSPGTWNYEQYFGPGTRLTVT.

V usage is TRBV21-1 and J usage is TRBJ1-2; TRBD1 is the table's D call and was not checked against the DNA. TRBV21-1 is reported as a pseudogene. This CDR3 contains 15 residues. The CDR3 sequence: CASSTQQDRADGYTF. CDR3 bases: TGTGCCAGCAGCACCCAGCAGGACAGGGCAGATGGCTACACCTTC.

The V gene is TRBV10-3, the J gene TRBJ2-5, with D tentatively TRBD2 (5 bases). Germline V gives CDR1 ENHRY, CDR2 SYGVKD. V shed 6 bases and J shed 4 bases, with 12 bases lying between them. The CDR3 contains 13 residues. CDR3 region: CAISRGAGETQYF. Here the CDR3 DNA reads TGTGCCATCAGCCGGGGTGCGGGAGAGACCCAGTACTTC.

At least ten counts were recorded for this clone. The CDR3 coding sequence is TGTGCCAGCAGTCCACTAGCGTCGGGGTCCTACGAGCAGTACTTC. Protein product: CASSPLASGSYEQYF. This chain links TRBV2 with TRBJ2-7; 7 bases are shared with TRBD2. CDR1 and CDR2 (germline): SNHLY, FYNNEI. With V trimmed by 5 bases and J by 1 base, 8 bases remained unmatched. The CDR3 loop spans 15 amino acids. The entire variable domain, with the rest obtained from reference TRBV2 and TRBJ2-7, is as follows: EPEVTQTPSHQVTQMGQEVILRCVPISNHLYFYWYRQILGQKVEFLVSFYNNEISEKSEIFDDQFSVERPDGSNFTLKIRSTKLEDSAMYFCASSPLASGSYEQYFGPGTRLTVT.

The sample holds one count of this clone. The chain carries TRBV9 and TRBJ1-2; 8 bases map to TRBD1. V gave up 2 bases and J gave up 7 bases; unmatched junction bases: 10. Germline CDR1 and CDR2: SGDLS and YYNGEE. This CDR3 region has 15 residues. Here the CDR3 reads CASSVGQGEAGGYTF. CDR3 coding DNA: TGTGCCAGCAGCGTCGGACAGGGAGAGGCAGGTGGCTACACCTTC.

The rearrangement joins TRBV10-3 to TRBJ1-1, with D unresolved. This CDR3 spans 14 amino acids. V lost 4 bases and J 7 bases, leaving 16 bases between the germline ends. Germline-derived CDR1 and CDR2 are ENHRY and SYGVKD. The chain's CDR3 is CAISVSPGRSEAFF. Here the CDR3 DNA reads TGTGCCATCAGTGTATCACCCGGGAGGAGTGAAGCTTTCTTT.

CDR3 in amino acids: CASFYPQGEAFF. The CDR3 DNA is TGTGCCAGTTTTTACCCACAGGGTGAAGCTTTCTTT. The chain uses TRBV12-3 or TRBV12-4 and TRBJ1-1; a weak D match, TRBD1 (6 bases). The CDR3 is made up of 12 amino acids. V was cut by 9 bases and J by 7 bases, with 15 bases left in between.

The V call is TRBV5-4, the J call TRBJ2-2; the match to TRBD2 covers 7 bases. V shed 4 bases, J shed 1 base, and the junction held 13 bases outside the gene matches. This CDR3 is built from 18 residues. Germline lookup yields CDR1 SGHNT and CDR2 YYREEE (reference sequence). CDR3 loop: CASSPFGAGDQNTGELFF. The DNA of the CDR3 is TGTGCCAGCAGCCCCTTCGGGGCGGGGGACCAGAACACCGGGGAGCTGTTTTTT.